The rows below give T cell receptor beta chains drawn from one sample of a study of T cell repertoires in cytomegalovirus infection. TCRdb called the reads again in MiXCR, with one record for every CDR3 protein. Among roughly 110,000 distinct CDR3 sequences, 30% to 35% were seen once, and the ten largest hold roughly 40%. Their specific antigens are unknown. This specimen was CD8+ T cells from cultured PBMCs, taken from culture after CMV antigen stimulation. These receptors came from a human donor in good health (CMV status not recorded). Some clones in this sample may be carry-over from other donors' samples. Both conserved end residues are part of each CDR3. The D gene is left open where the match is weak. Only some rows state a clone size, as once, few, many or a class for expanded clones.

v_gene,abundance,d_gene,j_gene,CDR3aa,CDR3nt
TRBV19,NA,TRBD1,TRBJ1-2,CASSLSLGQGVNYGYTF,TGTGCCAGTAGTCTTTCCCTTGGACAGGGGGTTAACTATGGCTACACCTTC
TRBV7-2,NA,NA,TRBJ2-7,CASSAEQTYEQYF,TGTGCCAGCAGCGCCGAACAAACCTACGAGCAGTACTTC
TRBV7-9,few,TRBD2,TRBJ2-7,CASSPMTSGDIYEQYF,TGTGCCAGCAGCCCCATGACTAGCGGGGACATCTACGAGCAGTACTTC
TRBV12-3/TRBV12-4,few,NA,TRBJ2-7,CASSPGTYEQYF,TGTGCCAGCAGTCCGGGGACATACGAGCAGTACTTC
TRBV7-2,many,NA,TRBJ1-5,CASSLLGRQKNQPQHF,TGTGCCAGCAGCTTATTGGGCAGACAGAAAAATCAGCCCCAGCATTTT
TRBV6-6,NA,TRBD1,TRBJ1-1,CASSYFTGDTEAFF,TGTGCCAGCAGTTACTTTACAGGGGACACTGAAGCTTTCTTT
TRBV7-6,NA,TRBD2,TRBJ2-5,CASSRRGGKETQYF,TGTGCCAGCAGCCGTCGGGGGGGCAAAGAGACCCAGTACTTC
TRBV28,few,TRBD2,TRBJ2-3,CASSLGLAGGPDTQYF,TGTGCCAGCAGTTTGGGACTAGCGGGGGGCCCAGATACGCAGTATTTT
TRBV7-8,NA,NA,TRBJ1-3,CASSPRGRGNTIYF,TGTGCCAGCAGCCCCCGGGGTCGGGGCAACACCATATATTTT
TRBV5-1,NA,NA,TRBJ2-7,CASSLVGGDLNEQYF,TGCGCCAGCAGCTTGGTGGGGGGCGACCTAAACGAGCAGTACTTC
TRBV4-1,few,NA,TRBJ1-1,CASSQARNTEAFF,TGCGCCAGCAGCCAAGCAAGGAACACTGAAGCTTTCTTT
TRBV6-2/TRBV6-3,NA,NA,TRBJ2-7,CASSYGAGYEQYF,TGTGCCAGCAGTTACGGGGCAGGCTACGAGCAGTACTTC
TRBV4-1,NA,TRBD1,TRBJ1-1,CASSQDRQGRAFF,TGCGCCAGCAGCCAAGATAGACAGGGGAGAGCTTTCTTT
TRBV27,NA,NA,TRBJ1-1,CASSSTVSTEAFF,TGTGCCAGCAGTTCGACAGTTTCCACTGAAGCTTTCTTT
TRBV27,NA,NA,TRBJ1-2,CASSFGVDSYGYTF,TGTGCCAGCAGTTTTGGGGTCGATAGCTATGGCTACACCTTC
TRBV20-1,many,NA,TRBJ1-2,CSARGPSDGADYGYTF,TGCAGTGCTAGAGGGCCCTCGGACGGAGCTGACTATGGCTACACCTTC
TRBV7-9,few,NA,TRBJ1-2,CASSLYLQDPTGGYTF,TGTGCCAGCAGCTTATATCTACAGGACCCTACGGGGGGCTACACCTTC
TRBV20-1,many,NA,TRBJ1-1,CRAGTPVRNHRGTEAFF,TGCAGAGCCGGGACCCCCGTTCGAAACCACCGGGGAACTGAAGCTTTCTTT
TRBV27,NA,TRBD2,TRBJ2-5,CASSSSGGVQETQYF,TGTGCCAGCAGTTCTAGCGGGGGGGTCCAAGAGACCCAGTACTTC
TRBV4-3,many,NA,TRBJ1-1,CASSQEATGSMNTEAFF,TGCGCCAGCAGCCAAGAAGCGACAGGTTCCATGAACACTGAAGCTTTCTTT
TRBV11-2,medium-sized,TRBD1,TRBJ2-7,CASSLVRGHAYEQYF,TGTGCCAGCAGCTTAGTCAGGGGGCATGCCTACGAGCAGTACTTC
TRBV28,few,TRBD1,TRBJ1-5,CASSLGQGPQPQHF,TGTGCCAGCAGTTTGGGACAGGGACCACAGCCCCAGCATTTT
TRBV27,few,NA,TRBJ1-1,CASSFGSPGTEAFF,TGTGCCAGCAGTTTCGGCTCCCCGGGAACTGAAGCTTTCTTT
TRBV7-9,once,TRBD1,TRBJ1-1,CASSPQGGGTEAFF,TGTGCCAGCAGCCCACAGGGGGGAGGAACTGAAGCTTTCTTT
TRBV7-6,NA,TRBD1,TRBJ2-1,CASSPTGGSNYEQFF,TGTGCCAGCAGCCCAACAGGGGGCTCTAACTATGAGCAGTTCTTC
TRBV27,NA,NA,TRBJ1-5,CASSLQATQNQPQHF,TGTGCCAGCAGTTTGCAGGCCACTCAGAATCAGCCCCAGCATTTT
TRBV7-8,NA,NA,TRBJ2-5,CASSRGRGPQETQYF,TGTGCCAGCAGCCGGGGACGGGGGCCCCAAGAGACCCAGTACTTC
TRBV7-9,many,NA,TRBJ2-7,CASSPSSSAYEQYF,TGTGCCAGCAGCCCAAGCTCTAGCGCCTACGAGCAGTACTTC
TRBV20-1,NA,NA,TRBJ2-1,CSARGVATFEQFF,TGCAGTGCCCGCGGTGTTGCGACCTTTGAGCAGTTCTTC
TRBV6-1,NA,NA,TRBJ2-7,CASSGILVSSSYEQYF,TGTGCCAGCAGTGGGATTCTTGTCAGCTCCTCCTACGAGCAGTACTTC
TRBV6-6,many,TRBD2,TRBJ2-7,CASSSQTSGSYEQYF,TGTGCCAGCAGCTCACAGACTAGCGGGAGCTACGAGCAGTACTTC
TRBV7-2,NA,TRBD1,TRBJ2-5,CASSSADRGLAETQYF,TGTGCCAGCAGCTCCGCGGACAGGGGGCTGGCCGAGACCCAGTACTTC
TRBV6-1,NA,NA,TRBJ2-5,CASSEVARGQETQYF,TGTGCCAGCAGTGAAGTGGCTCGAGGGCAAGAGACCCAGTACTTC
TRBV12-3/TRBV12-4,many,NA,TRBJ2-3,CASSPSWGVLSTDTQYF,TGTGCCAGCAGTCCTTCTTGGGGGGTGCTGAGCACAGATACGCAGTATTTT
TRBV11-2,NA,TRBD1,TRBJ2-5,CASSLDPGTGYQETQYF,TGTGCCAGCAGCTTAGACCCCGGGACAGGGTATCAAGAGACCCAGTACTTC
TRBV19,few,TRBD1,TRBJ1-5,CASTLTTGGNQPQHF,TGTGCCAGCACATTAACGACAGGGGGGAATCAGCCCCAGCATTTT
TRBV9,NA,TRBD2,TRBJ2-1,CASSVASSVAGGLGGDDF,TGTGCCAGCAGCGTAGCTTCCTCGGTAGCGGGGGGGCTGGGTGGCGACGACTTC
TRBV4-1,many,TRBD1,TRBJ1-2,CASSRRQGGSIIANYGYTF,TGCGCCAGCAGCAGACGACAGGGAGGGAGTATAATAGCTAACTATGGCTACACCTTC
TRBV7-2,many,TRBD1,TRBJ2-3,CASSLGEDRVSDTQYF,TGTGCCAGCAGCTTAGGGGAGGACAGGGTATCAGATACGCAGTATTTT
TRBV7-8,many,NA,TRBJ2-7,CASSLGAYEQYF,TGTGCCAGCAGCTTAGGGGCCTACGAGCAGTACTTC
TRBV12-3/TRBV12-4,NA,NA,TRBJ2-3,CASSFGGGPPDTQYF,TGTGCCAGCAGTTTTGGGGGGGGGCCTCCAGATACGCAGTATTTT
TRBV28,NA,TRBD1,TRBJ2-3,CASSPGTGDSTDTQYF,TGTGCCAGCAGTCCAGGGACAGGGGATAGCACAGATACGCAGTATTTT
TRBV11-2,many,TRBD2,TRBJ2-3,CASSSIAGFSTDTQYF,TGTGCCAGCAGCTCCATAGCGGGATTTAGCACAGATACGCAGTATTTT
TRBV7-9,NA,TRBD1,TRBJ1-3,CASSSQGQTPGNTIYF,TGTGCCAGCAGCTCCCAGGGACAGACACCTGGAAACACCATATATTTT
TRBV6-5,NA,NA,TRBJ1-3,CASSYGQGAGNTIYF,TGTGCCAGCAGTTACGGGCAGGGAGCTGGAAACACCATATATTTT
TRBV7-6,NA,TRBD2,TRBJ2-7,CASSLGGGPNYEQYF,TGTGCCAGCAGCTTAGGGGGGGGACCGAACTACGAGCAGTACTTC
TRBV6-5,few,NA,TRBJ1-2,CASSYSTPLYGYTF,TGTGCCAGCAGTTACAGTACGCCCCTCTATGGCTACACCTTC
TRBV11-2,NA,NA,TRBJ2-2,CASSFFEIGELFF,TGTGCCAGCAGCTTCTTCGAGATCGGGGAGCTGTTTTTT
TRBV24-1,few,TRBD2,TRBJ2-2,CATSEDSGGPLPGELFF,TGTGCCACCAGTGAGGATAGCGGGGGGCCCCTCCCCGGGGAGCTGTTTTTT
TRBV9,many,NA,TRBJ2-1,CASSGSSQGILNEQFF,TGTGCCAGCAGCGGATCTTCGCAGGGGATCTTGAATGAGCAGTTCTTC
TRBV7-2,many,NA,TRBJ1-2,CASSLEVGGASYGYTF,TGTGCCAGCAGCTTAGAAGTCGGGGGCGCGAGCTATGGCTACACCTTC
TRBV5-1,once,NA,TRBJ1-1,CASSRLGQNTEAFF,TGCGCCAGCAGCCGCTTGGGGCAGAACACTGAAGCTTTCTTT
TRBV6-6,NA,NA,TRBJ2-3,CASRNPARLPTDTQYF,TGTGCCAGCAGAAACCCCGCTCGGCTCCCCACAGATACGCAGTATTTT